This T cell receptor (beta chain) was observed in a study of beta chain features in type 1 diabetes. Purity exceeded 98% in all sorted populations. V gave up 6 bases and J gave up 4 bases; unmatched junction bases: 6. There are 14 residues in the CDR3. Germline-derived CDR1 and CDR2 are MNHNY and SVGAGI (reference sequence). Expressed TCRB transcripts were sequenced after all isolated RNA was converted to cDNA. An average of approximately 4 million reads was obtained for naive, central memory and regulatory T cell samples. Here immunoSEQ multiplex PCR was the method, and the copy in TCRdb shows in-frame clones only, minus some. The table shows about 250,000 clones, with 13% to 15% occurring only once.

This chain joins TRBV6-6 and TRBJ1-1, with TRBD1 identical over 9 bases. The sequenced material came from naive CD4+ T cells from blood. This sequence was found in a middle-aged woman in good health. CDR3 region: CASRLTGGVTEAFF. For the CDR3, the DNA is TGTGCCAGCAGACTGACAGGGGGAGTCACTGAAGCTTTCTTT.